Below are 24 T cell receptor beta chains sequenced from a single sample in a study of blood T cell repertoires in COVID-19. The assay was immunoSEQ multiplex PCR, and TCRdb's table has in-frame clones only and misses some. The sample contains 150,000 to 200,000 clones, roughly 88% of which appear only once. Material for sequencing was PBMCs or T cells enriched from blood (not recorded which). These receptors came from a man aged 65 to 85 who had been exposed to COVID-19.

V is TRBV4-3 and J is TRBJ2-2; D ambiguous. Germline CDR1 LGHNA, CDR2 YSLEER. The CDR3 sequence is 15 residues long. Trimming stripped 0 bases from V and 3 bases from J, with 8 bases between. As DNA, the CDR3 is TGCGCCAGCAGCCAAGATGCCACGGACACCGGGGAGCTGTTTTTT. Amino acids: CASSQDATDTGELFF.

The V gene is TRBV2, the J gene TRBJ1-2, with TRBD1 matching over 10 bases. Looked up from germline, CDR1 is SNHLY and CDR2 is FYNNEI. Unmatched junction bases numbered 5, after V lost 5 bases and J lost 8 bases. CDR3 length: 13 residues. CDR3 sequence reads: CASSPGQGIGYTF. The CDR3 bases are TGTGCCAGCAGTCCGGGACAGGGGATCGGCTACACCTTC.

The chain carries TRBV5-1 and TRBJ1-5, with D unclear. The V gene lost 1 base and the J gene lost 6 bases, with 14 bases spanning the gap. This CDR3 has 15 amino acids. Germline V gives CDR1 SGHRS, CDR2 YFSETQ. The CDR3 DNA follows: TGCGCCAGCAGCTTGATGGCAGCGGCGGGTCAGCCCCAGCATTTT. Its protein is CASSLMAAAGQPQHF.

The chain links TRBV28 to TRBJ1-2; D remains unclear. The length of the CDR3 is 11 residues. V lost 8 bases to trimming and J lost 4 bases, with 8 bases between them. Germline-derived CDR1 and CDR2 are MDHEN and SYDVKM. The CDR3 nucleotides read TGTGCCAGCTGCGTGAGCTATGGCTACACCTTC. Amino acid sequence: CASCVSYGYTF.

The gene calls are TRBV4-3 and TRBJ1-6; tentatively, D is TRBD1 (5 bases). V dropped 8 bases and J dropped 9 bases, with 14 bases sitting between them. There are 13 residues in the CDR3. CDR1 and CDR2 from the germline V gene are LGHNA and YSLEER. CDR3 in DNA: TGCGCCAGCGGGGCGGGGGGAAGTTCACCCCTCCACTTT. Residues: CASGAGGSSPLHF.

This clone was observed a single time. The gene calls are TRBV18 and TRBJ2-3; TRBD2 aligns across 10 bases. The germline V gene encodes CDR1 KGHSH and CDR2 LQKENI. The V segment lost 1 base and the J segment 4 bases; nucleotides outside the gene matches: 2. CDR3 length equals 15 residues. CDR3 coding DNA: TGTGCCAGCTCACCACTAGCGGGAGGATCAGATACGCAGTATTTT. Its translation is CASSPLAGGSDTQYF.

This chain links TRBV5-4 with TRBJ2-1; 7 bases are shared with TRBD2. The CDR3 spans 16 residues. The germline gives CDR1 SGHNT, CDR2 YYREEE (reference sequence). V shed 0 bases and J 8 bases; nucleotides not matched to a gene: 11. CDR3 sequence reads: CASSLAGAGPRDEQFF. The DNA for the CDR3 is TGTGCCAGCAGCTTGGCAGGAGCGGGGCCCAGGGATGAGCAGTTCTTC.

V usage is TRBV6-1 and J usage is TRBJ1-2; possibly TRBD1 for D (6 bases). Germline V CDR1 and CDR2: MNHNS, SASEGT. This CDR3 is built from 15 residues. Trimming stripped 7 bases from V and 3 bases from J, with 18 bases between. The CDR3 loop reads CASTHRGRVDYGYTF. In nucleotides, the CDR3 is TGTGCCAGCACCCATAGGGGGAGAGTGGACTATGGCTACACCTTC.

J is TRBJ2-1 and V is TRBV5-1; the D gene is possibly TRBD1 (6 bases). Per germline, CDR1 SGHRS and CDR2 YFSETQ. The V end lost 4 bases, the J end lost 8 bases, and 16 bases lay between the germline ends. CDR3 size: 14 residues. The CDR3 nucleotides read TGCGCCAGCAGCCGACAACAGGGATCGGATGAGCAGTTCTTC. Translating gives CASSRQQGSDEQFF. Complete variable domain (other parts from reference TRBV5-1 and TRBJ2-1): KAGVTQTPRYLIKTRGQQVTLSCSPISGHRSVSWYQQTPGQGLQFLFEYFSETQRNKGNFPGRFSGRQFSNSRSEMNVSTLELGDSALYLCASSRQQGSDEQFFGPGTRLTVL.

The CDR3 sequence: CASSEGQDYGYTF. The CDR3 DNA follows: TGTGCCAGCAGTGAGGGACAGGACTATGGCTACACCTTC. This chain joins TRBV2 and TRBJ1-2; TRBD1 agrees at 8 bases. This CDR3 has 13 residues. The germline V gene has CDR1 SNHLY and CDR2 FYNNEI. The V and J ends lost 3 bases and 3 bases, in that order; junction bases with no gene match: 0. The full variable domain, completed using reference TRBV2 and TRBJ1-2, is EPEVTQTPSHQVTQMGQEVILRCVPISNHLYFYWYRQILGQKVEFLVSFYNNEISEKSEIFDDQFSVERPDGSNFTLKIRSTKLEDSAMYFCASSEGQDYGYTFGSGTRLTVV.

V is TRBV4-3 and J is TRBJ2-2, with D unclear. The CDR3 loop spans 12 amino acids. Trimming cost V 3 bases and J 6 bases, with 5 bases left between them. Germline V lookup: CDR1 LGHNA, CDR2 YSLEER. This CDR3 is CASSHRSGELFF. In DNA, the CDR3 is TGCGCCAGCAGCCACCGGTCCGGGGAGCTGTTTTTT.

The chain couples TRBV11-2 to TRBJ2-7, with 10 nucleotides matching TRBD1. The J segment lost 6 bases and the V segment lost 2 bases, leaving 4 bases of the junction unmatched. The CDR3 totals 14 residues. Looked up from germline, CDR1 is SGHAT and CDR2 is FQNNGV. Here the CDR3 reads CASSLYGTGVEQYF. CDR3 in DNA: TGTGCCAGCAGCTTATACGGGACAGGGGTCGAGCAGTACTTC.

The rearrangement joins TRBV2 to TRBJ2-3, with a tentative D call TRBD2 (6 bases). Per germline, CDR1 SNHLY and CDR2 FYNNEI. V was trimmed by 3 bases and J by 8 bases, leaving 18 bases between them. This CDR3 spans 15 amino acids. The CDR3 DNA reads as TGTGCCAGCAGTGAGGGAATCCTCCTCGGGGGTACGCAGTATTTT. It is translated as CASSEGILLGGTQYF.

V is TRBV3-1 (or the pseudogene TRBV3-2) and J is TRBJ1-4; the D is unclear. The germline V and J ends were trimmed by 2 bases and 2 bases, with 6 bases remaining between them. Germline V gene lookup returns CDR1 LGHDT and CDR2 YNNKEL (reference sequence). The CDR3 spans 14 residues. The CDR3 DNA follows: TGTGCCAGCAGCCAACAAATTACTAATGAAAAACTGTTTTTT. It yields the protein CASSQQITNEKLFF.

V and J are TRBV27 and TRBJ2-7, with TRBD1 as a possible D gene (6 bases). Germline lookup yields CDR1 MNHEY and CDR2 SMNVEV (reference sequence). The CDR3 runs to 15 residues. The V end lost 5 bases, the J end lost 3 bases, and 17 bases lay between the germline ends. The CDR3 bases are TGTGCCAGCAGTATTACGGGAACAGGGTTCTACGAGCAGTACTTC. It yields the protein CASSITGTGFYEQYF.

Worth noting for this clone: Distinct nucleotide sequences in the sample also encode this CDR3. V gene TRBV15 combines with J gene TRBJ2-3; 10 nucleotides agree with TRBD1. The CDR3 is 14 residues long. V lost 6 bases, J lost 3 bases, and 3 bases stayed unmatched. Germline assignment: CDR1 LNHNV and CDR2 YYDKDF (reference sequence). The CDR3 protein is CATRDRGKTDTQYF. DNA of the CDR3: TGTGCCACCAGGGACAGGGGGAAGACAGATACGCAGTATTTT.

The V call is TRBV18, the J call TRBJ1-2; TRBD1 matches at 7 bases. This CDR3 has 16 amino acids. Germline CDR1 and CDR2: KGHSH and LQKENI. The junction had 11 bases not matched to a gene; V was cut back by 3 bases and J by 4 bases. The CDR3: CASSPGQTLGGYGYTF. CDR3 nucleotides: TGTGCCAGCTCACCGGGACAGACACTTGGTGGCTATGGCTACACCTTC.

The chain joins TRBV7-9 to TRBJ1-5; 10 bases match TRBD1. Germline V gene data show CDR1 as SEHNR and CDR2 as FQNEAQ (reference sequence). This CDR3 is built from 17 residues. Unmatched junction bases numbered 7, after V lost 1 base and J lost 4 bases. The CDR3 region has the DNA TGTGCCAGCAGCTTAGGTTCCGGGACAGGGGAGAATCAGCCCCAGCATTTT. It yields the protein CASSLGSGTGENQPQHF.

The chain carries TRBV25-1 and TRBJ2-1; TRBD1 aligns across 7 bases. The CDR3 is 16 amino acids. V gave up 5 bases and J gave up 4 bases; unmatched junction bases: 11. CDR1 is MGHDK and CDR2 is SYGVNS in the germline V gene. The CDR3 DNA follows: TGTGCCAGCAGTCAGAGTACGGGGACAGTATACAATGAGCAGTTCTTC. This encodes CASSQSTGTVYNEQFF.

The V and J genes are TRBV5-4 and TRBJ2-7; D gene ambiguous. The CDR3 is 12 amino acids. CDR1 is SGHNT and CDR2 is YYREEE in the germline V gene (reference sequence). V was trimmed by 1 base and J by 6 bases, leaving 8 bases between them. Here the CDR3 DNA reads TGTGCCAGCAGCTTGATGGCGGCCGAGCAGTACTTC. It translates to CASSLMAAEQYF.

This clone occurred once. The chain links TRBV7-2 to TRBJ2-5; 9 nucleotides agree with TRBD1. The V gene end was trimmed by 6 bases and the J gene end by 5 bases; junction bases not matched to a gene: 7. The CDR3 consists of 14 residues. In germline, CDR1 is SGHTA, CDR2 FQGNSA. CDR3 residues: CASRYRGPSETQYF. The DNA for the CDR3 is TGTGCCAGCAGATACAGGGGGCCGTCCGAGACCCAGTACTTC.

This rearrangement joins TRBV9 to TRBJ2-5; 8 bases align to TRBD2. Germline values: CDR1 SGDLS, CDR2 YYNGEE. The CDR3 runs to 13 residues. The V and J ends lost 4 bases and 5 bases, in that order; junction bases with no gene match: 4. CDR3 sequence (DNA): TGTGCCAGCAGCTCCCGGACTAGCGAGACCCAGTACTTC. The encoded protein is CASSSRTSETQYF.

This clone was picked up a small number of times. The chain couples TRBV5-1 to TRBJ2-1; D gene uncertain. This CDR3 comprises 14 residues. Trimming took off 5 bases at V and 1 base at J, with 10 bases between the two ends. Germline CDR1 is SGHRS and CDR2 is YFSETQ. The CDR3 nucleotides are TGCGCCAGCAGTGAGCCAGCGTCCTACAATGAGCAGTTCTTC. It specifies CASSEPASYNEQFF.

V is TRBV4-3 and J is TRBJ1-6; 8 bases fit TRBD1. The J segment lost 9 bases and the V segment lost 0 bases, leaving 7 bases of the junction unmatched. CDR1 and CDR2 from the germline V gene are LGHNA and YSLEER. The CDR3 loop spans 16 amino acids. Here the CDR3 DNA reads TGCGCCAGCAGCCAAGATACAGGGGGATATGGTTCACCCCTCCACTTT. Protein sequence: CASSQDTGGYGSPLHF.